Shown below are 20 T cell receptor beta chains from a single sample sequenced in a study of blood T cell repertoires in COVID-19. Clones were read by immunoSEQ multiplex PCR, and TCRdb kept only the in-frame ones, dropping some. The sample includes a few hundred thousand clones, around 90% of them seen just once. Sequencing was done on a sample of peripheral blood. All receptors come from a woman in her 50s who had recovered from COVID-19.

This rearrangement joins TRBV9 to TRBJ2-3, with TRBD2 matching over 10 bases. The J segment lost 3 bases and the V segment lost 0 bases, leaving 4 bases of the junction unmatched. The length of the CDR3 is 16 residues. Germline V gene sequence: CDR1 SGDLS, CDR2 YYNGEE. The CDR3 DNA is TGTGCCAGCAGCGTAGCGGCTAGCGGGAGAACAGATACGCAGTATTTT. Protein product: CASSVAASGRTDTQYF.

CDR3 loop: CASSQDYGATNEKLFF. CDR3 DNA sequence: TGCGCCAGCAGCCAAGATTACGGTGCAACTAATGAAAAACTGTTTTTT. V gene TRBV4-3 combines with J gene TRBJ1-4; D is undetermined. This CDR3 is 16 amino acids long. The V end was cut by 0 bases, the J end by 0 bases, with 8 bases between. Germline V CDR1 and CDR2: LGHNA, YSLEER.

The chain joins TRBV9 to TRBJ1-3, with TRBD1 matching 8 bases. With 0 bases clipped from V and 1 base from J, the junction kept 9 bases outside the gene matches. The CDR3 has 18 amino acids. The V gene's germline CDR1 is SGDLS and CDR2 YYNGEE. The CDR3 is CASSVASGQGKSGNTIYF. The DNA of the CDR3 is TGTGCCAGCAGCGTAGCGAGCGGACAGGGAAAGTCTGGAAACACCATATATTTT.

This clone has only one observation. CDR3 loop: CASSLKGIPNVAKNIQYF. The CDR3 DNA sequence: TGTGCCAGCAGTCTAAAGGGGATACCCAATGTAGCCAAAAACATTCAGTACTTC. J is TRBJ2-4 and V is TRBV6-6; tentative D call: TRBD1 (5 bases). The CDR3 length is 18 residues. V was trimmed by 5 bases and J by 0 bases, leaving 20 bases between them. The germline gives CDR1 MNHNY, CDR2 SVGAGI (reference sequence).

This chain joins TRBV27 and TRBJ2-5, with 14 positions matching TRBD2. Germline lookup yields CDR1 MNHEY and CDR2 SMNVEV (reference sequence). This CDR3 is 16 amino acids long. The V segment lost 1 base and the J segment 7 bases; nucleotides outside the gene matches: 5. The CDR3 nucleotides are TGTGCCAGCAGTTTATGGGGGACTAGCGGGAGATCGACCCAGTACTTC. Its protein is CASSLWGTSGRSTQYF.

This chain joins TRBV2 and TRBJ1-5; maybe TRBD1 (5 bases). The germline V gene encodes CDR1 SNHLY and CDR2 FYNNEI. Trimming cost V 5 bases and J 4 bases, with 15 bases left between them. This CDR3 has 15 residues. The DNA for the CDR3 is TGTGCCAGCAGTAAGGAGGGGCCAGGGAATCAGCCCCAGCATTTT. It is translated as CASSKEGPGNQPQHF. Full variable domain (outside the CDR3, taken from reference TRBV2 and TRBJ1-5): EPEVTQTPSHQVTQMGQEVILRCVPISNHLYFYWYRQILGQKVEFLVSFYNNEISEKSEIFDDQFSVERPDGSNFTLKIRSTKLEDSAMYFCASSKEGPGNQPQHFGDGTRLSIL.

The rearrangement uses TRBV6-5 and TRBJ2-1, with D perhaps matching TRBD1 (5 bases). Trimming stripped 7 bases from V and 4 bases from J, with 8 bases between. The germline CDR1 and CDR2 sequences are MNHEY and SVGAGI. This CDR3 contains 12 residues. Written as DNA, the CDR3 is TGTGCCAGCAAGGGGCCGTACAATGAGCAGTTCTTC. Translating it yields CASKGPYNEQFF.

The V call is TRBV9, the J call TRBJ1-2; 7 bases align to TRBD1. V shed 4 bases and J 7 bases; nucleotides not matched to a gene: 16. CDR1 and CDR2 (germline): SGDLS, YYNGEE. This CDR3 is built from 16 residues. The CDR3 DNA follows: TGTGCCAGCAGCAGAGTAATAAGACAGGGTGGTTTTGGCTACACCTTC. Translating it yields CASSRVIRQGGFGYTF.

The rearrangement joins TRBV10-3 to TRBJ2-5; 8 nucleotides line up with TRBD2. Germline loops: CDR1 ENHRY, CDR2 SYGVKD. This CDR3 spans 13 amino acids. V lost 10 bases, J lost 3 bases, and 7 bases stayed unmatched. CDR3 coding DNA: TGTGCCACTCGGGGACTAGTCAAAGAGACCCAGTACTTC. Amino acids: CATRGLVKETQYF.

The V gene is TRBV7-8, the J gene TRBJ2-3; 10 positions match TRBD2. CDR1 is SGHVS, CDR2 FQNEAQ, per germline. J was trimmed by 5 bases and V by 3 bases; bases with no gene match: 14. The CDR3 runs to 18 residues. CDR3 region: CASSFVASGGAWVDTQYF. The CDR3 bases are TGTGCCAGCAGCTTTGTCGCCAGCGGGGGGGCTTGGGTAGATACGCAGTATTTT.

CDR3 bases: TGTGCCATCAGTGGGGTCCACAGGGGGTTGGAGACCCAGTACTTC. Encoded protein: CAISGVHRGLETQYF. The rearrangement links TRBV10-3 to TRBJ2-5; 8 nucleotides match TRBD1. Germline lookup yields CDR1 ENHRY and CDR2 SYGVKD. This CDR3 spans 15 amino acids. Trimming removed 4 bases from V and 5 bases from J; junction bases left unmatched: 9.

The chain recombines TRBV3-1 (or the pseudogene TRBV3-2) with TRBJ2-2; D unclear. V lost 2 bases and J 6 bases, leaving 10 bases between the germline ends. Germline CDR1 LGHDT, CDR2 YNNKEL (reference sequence). This CDR3 is 14 amino acids long. CDR3 residues: CASSQYIGSGELFF. The CDR3 nucleotides are TGTGCCAGCAGCCAATATATCGGGTCCGGGGAGCTGTTTTTT.

The chain joins TRBV6-2 or TRBV6-3 to TRBJ1-5; TRBD1 matches at 9 bases. Trimming took 2 bases from V and 4 from J; bases not matched to a gene: 3. The CDR3 runs 15 residues. The germline V gene encodes CDR1 MNHEY and CDR2 SVGEGT. The CDR3 sequence is CASSYNRGRNQPQHF. The CDR3 DNA sequence: TGTGCCAGCAGTTACAACAGGGGGCGGAATCAGCCCCAGCATTTT.

This chain uses TRBV13 with TRBJ2-2; maybe TRBD2 (6 bases). Germline CDR1 is PRHDT and CDR2 is FYEKMQ (reference sequence). CDR3 size: 14 residues. Between the trimmed V and J ends, which lost 0 bases and 6 bases, there was a span of 8 bases. CDR3: CASSLGGEAGELFF. In nucleotides, the CDR3 is TGTGCCAGCAGCTTAGGAGGGGAGGCCGGGGAGCTGTTTTTT.

The J gene is TRBJ2-5, the V gene TRBV7-9; tentatively, D is TRBD2 (6 bases). The V gene lost 5 bases and the J gene lost 5 bases, with 18 bases spanning the gap. Germline assignment: CDR1 SEHNR and CDR2 FQNEAQ (reference sequence). The CDR3 has 15 amino acids. The CDR3 loop reads CASSPHGGTGETQYF. The DNA for the CDR3 is TGTGCCAGCAGCCCTCACGGGGGTACGGGGGAGACCCAGTACTTC. The complete variable domain, with remaining parts taken from reference TRBV7-9 and TRBJ2-5, reads DTGVSQNPRHKITKRGQNVTFRCDPISEHNRLYWYRQTLGQGPEFLTYFQNEAQLEKSRLLSDRFSAERPKGSFSTLEIQRTEQGDSAMYLCASSPHGGTGETQYFGPGTRLLVL.

The chain links TRBV29-1 to TRBJ2-2; the D is unclear. Germline V gene sequence: CDR1 SQVTM, CDR2 ANQGSEA. Trimming removed 7 bases from V and 7 bases from J, with 13 bases in between. The CDR3 consists of 12 residues. The CDR3 nucleotides read TGCAGCGCCCTACCGATTGTCGGGGAGCTGTTTTTT. This codes for CSALPIVGELFF.

The chain recombines TRBV4-2 with TRBJ1-3; perhaps TRBD1 as D (6 bases). Germline assignment: CDR1 LGHNA and CDR2 YNFKEQ. The CDR3 length is 16 residues. V was trimmed by 1 base and J by 1 base, leaving 11 bases between them. The CDR3: CASSQAFRGSGNTIYF. The CDR3 nucleotides are TGTGCCAGCAGCCAAGCCTTTAGGGGGTCTGGAAACACCATATATTTT.

The rearrangement joins TRBV9 to TRBJ1-5, with TRBD1 matching 7 bases. Germline V gene data show CDR1 as SGDLS and CDR2 as YYNGEE. The length of the CDR3 is 16 residues. J lost 0 bases, V lost 0 bases, and 3 bases had no gene match. CDR3 sequence reads: CASSVGDSLSNQPQHF. For the CDR3, the DNA is TGTGCCAGCAGCGTAGGGGACAGTCTTAGCAATCAGCCCCAGCATTTT.

The gene calls are TRBV19 and TRBJ1-1; tentative D call: TRBD1 (6 bases). The CDR3 contains 14 residues. Deletions cut 6 bases from V and 7 bases from J, with 18 bases between. CDR1 LNHDA and CDR2 SQIVND come from the germline V gene (reference sequence). CDR3 protein: CASSLKWEGHEAFF. CDR3 nucleotide sequence: TGTGCCAGTAGCCTCAAATGGGAGGGACATGAAGCTTTCTTT.

The CDR3 DNA reads as TGCGCCAGCAGCTTGGCGGGCTATTCGGGAAACACTGAAGCTTTCTTT. Translated: CASSLAGYSGNTEAFF. J is TRBJ1-1 and V is TRBV5-1; D gene ambiguous. V lost 0 bases, J lost 2 bases, and 14 bases lay in between. This CDR3 is 16 amino acids long. Germline V gene data show CDR1 as SGHRS and CDR2 as YFSETQ.